Below are 25 T cell receptor beta chains sequenced from a single sample in a study of radiotherapy plus CTLA-4 blockade in lung cancer. The protocol was immunoSEQ multiplex PCR, while the TCRdb copy is restricted to in-frame clones and leaves out a portion. The sample comprises 89,000 or so clones, 82% of which are singletons, and 3% to 3.5% rests with the top ten. The input for sequencing was peripheral blood, taken from a patient treated with radiotherapy plus ipilimumab. The receptors shown here come from a human donor with non-small cell lung cancer who had a partial response to radiotherapy plus ipilimumab.

CDR3 in DNA: TGTGCCAGCAGCTTGACAGGGACCTCTTTGGGGGCCAACGTCCTGACTTTC. This gives the protein CASSLTGTSLGANVLTF. The chain is built from TRBV5-6 and TRBJ2-6, with TRBD1 as a possible D gene (6 bases). The CDR3 length is 17 residues. The germline V gene has CDR1 SGHDT and CDR2 YYEEEE. Trimming left V 1 base short and J 4 bases short, with 15 bases between.

The rearrangement joins TRBV28 to TRBJ1-6, with D tentatively TRBD1 (5 bases). Trimming removed 5 bases from V and 7 bases from J, with 12 bases in between. CDR1 and CDR2 (germline): MDHEN, SYDVKM. This CDR3 has 14 residues. The CDR3 DNA reads as TGTGCCAGCAGTGAAGCAGGGCACAATTCACCCCTCCACTTT. Its protein product is CASSEAGHNSPLHF. Supplemented by reference TRBV28 and TRBJ1-6, the full variable domain reads DVKVTQSSRYLVKRTGEKVFLECVQDMDHENMFWYRQDPGLGLRLIYFSYDVKMKEKGDIPEGYSVSREKKERFSLILESASTNQTSMYLCASSEAGHNSPLHFGNGTRLTVT.

This clone was detected a few times. This sequence joins TRBV21-1 and TRBJ1-4; the table assigns TRBD1, which was not confirmed against the DNA. TRBV21-1 represents a pseudogene. CDR3 size: 15 residues. The CDR3 spells CASSPTASTNEKLFF. CDR3 coding DNA: TGTGCCAGCAGCCCGACAGCATCAACTAATGAAAAACTGTTTTTT.

Only one count was recorded for this clone. This chain uses TRBV7-6 with TRBJ2-5; weak D call: TRBD2 (6 bases). Germline V gene sequence: CDR1 SGHVS, CDR2 FNYEAQ. The V end was cut by 4 bases, the J end by 5 bases, with 17 bases between. This CDR3 has 15 amino acids. Here the CDR3 reads CASSSGGLAKETQYF. The CDR3 DNA is TGTGCCAGCAGCTCCGGAGGGCTAGCCAAGGAGACCCAGTACTTC.

V and J are TRBV5-1 and TRBJ2-1; 9 positions agree with TRBD2. Germline V gives CDR1 SGHRS, CDR2 YFSETQ. This CDR3 has 15 residues. The J segment lost 7 bases and the V segment lost 2 bases, leaving 7 bases of the junction unmatched. The chain's CDR3 is CASSFLAGGRNEQFF. CDR3 nucleotide sequence: TGCGCCAGCAGCTTTTTGGCGGGAGGGAGGAATGAGCAGTTCTTC.

Concerning this clone itself: One end of the junction fails to match germline, which may point to a read error. CDR3 region: CASSKPGTGHPNF. The CDR3 DNA sequence: TGTGCCAGCAGCAAACCCGGGACAGGTCATCCAAACTTC. The chain joins TRBV5-6 to TRBJ1-2; 8 bases fit TRBD1. This CDR3 has 13 residues. The germline CDR1 and CDR2 sequences are SGHDT and YYEEEE. The variable domain in full, with the rest retrieved from reference TRBV5-6 and TRBJ1-2, is DAGVTQSPTHLIKTRGQQVTLRCSPKSGHDTVSWYQQALGQGPQFIFQYYEEEERQRGNFPDRFSGHQFPNYSSELNVNALLLGDSALYLCASSKPGTGHPNFGSGTRLTVV.

The CDR3 protein is CASSPDRLNEKLFF. The CDR3 DNA reads as TGTGCCAGCAGCCCCGACAGGCTTAATGAAAAACTGTTTTTT. The rearrangement uses TRBV7-9 and TRBJ1-4; a weak D match, TRBD1 (6 bases). The CDR3 has 14 amino acids. Germline CDR1 and CDR2: SEHNR and FQNEAQ (reference sequence). V shed 5 bases and J shed 4 bases, with 11 bases lying between them.

This chain uses TRBV18 with TRBJ2-5, with 10 bases lining up with TRBD2. CDR1 KGHSH and CDR2 LQKENI come from the germline V gene. Trimming removed 6 bases from V and 2 bases from J; junction bases left unmatched: 9. This CDR3 comprises 16 residues. CDR3: CASSPSGRGFQETQYF. CDR3 DNA sequence: TGTGCCAGCTCGCCCAGCGGGAGGGGTTTTCAAGAGACCCAGTACTTC.

The chain employs TRBV7-2 and TRBJ2-7; perhaps TRBD2 as D (6 bases). This CDR3 has 14 amino acids. V shed 0 bases and J shed 5 bases, with 11 bases lying between them. CDR1 is SGHTA and CDR2 is FQGNSA in the germline V gene. The CDR3 DNA sequence: TGTGCCAGCAGCTTAGCGTTTGCTAGCGACGAGCAGTACTTC. Its translation is CASSLAFASDEQYF.

V and J are TRBV28 and TRBJ2-7, with D unresolved. The V gene's germline CDR1 is MDHEN and CDR2 SYDVKM. Trimming took 4 bases from V and 2 from J, leaving 3 bases between them. The CDR3 has 11 residues. This CDR3 is CASSSAYEQYF. The CDR3 DNA reads TGTGCCAGCAGTTCCGCCTACGAGCAGTACTTC.

This clone is a singleton in its sample. The chain carries TRBV6-6 and TRBJ2-7; tentative D call: TRBD2 (6 bases). Germline V gene sequence: CDR1 MNHNY, CDR2 SVGAGI (reference sequence). Trimming removed 6 bases at V and 7 bases at J, with 19 bases between. The CDR3 extends over 14 amino acids. The CDR3 nucleotides read TGTGCCAGCAGGTCCCACGAAGCGGGTGATGAGCAGTACTTC. Protein: CASRSHEAGDEQYF.

Of note for this clone: One junction end disagrees with the germline gene, perhaps due to a read error. The V gene is TRBV27, the J gene TRBJ2-1; D unresolved. CDR1 and CDR2 from the germline V gene are MNHEY and SMNVEV (reference sequence). This CDR3 has 13 residues. The CDR3 DNA sequence: TGTGCCAGCATTCCCCGGGTAGGATCTTCGGTGCTCTTC. It codes for CASIPRVGSSVLF.

CDR3 amino acids: CASSAGTSGIDTQYF. CDR3 sequence (DNA): TGTGCCAGCAGCGCAGGGACTAGCGGGATAGATACGCAGTATTTT. The chain has TRBV9 and TRBJ2-3; TRBD2 matches at 13 bases. This CDR3 comprises 15 residues. The junction had 3 bases not matched to a gene; V was cut back by 3 bases and J by 5 bases. CDR1 SGDLS and CDR2 YYNGEE come from the germline V gene.

V is TRBV28 and J is TRBJ2-5; D perhaps matches TRBD2 (6 bases). CDR3 length: 14 residues. V lost 7 bases, J lost 4 bases, and 16 bases lay in between. CDR1 is MDHEN and CDR2 is SYDVKM in the germline V gene. The CDR3 protein is CASKIGGTLETQYF. The CDR3, as DNA: TGTGCCAGCAAGATCGGCGGGACCCTAGAGACCCAGTACTTC.

V is TRBV6-5 and J is TRBJ2-4, with 9 bases lining up with TRBD2. CDR3 size: 15 residues. The V gene's germline CDR1 is MNHEY and CDR2 SVGAGI. V was pared by 6 bases and J by 0 bases, with 3 bases of the junction left unmatched. CDR3 in DNA: TGTGCCAGCAGCCGTAGCGGGAGAGCCAAAAACATTCAGTACTTC. Translated: CASSRSGRAKNIQYF.

The V gene is TRBV19, the J gene TRBJ2-3; a possible D gene is TRBD2 (6 bases). Germline V gene sequence: CDR1 LNHDA, CDR2 SQIVND (reference sequence). This CDR3 spans 14 amino acids. With 6 bases removed from V and 3 bases from J, the gap between germline ends came to 13 bases. CDR3 amino acids: CASRAGGPTDTQYF. CDR3 nucleotide sequence: TGTGCCAGTAGAGCGGGCGGACCGACAGATACGCAGTATTTT.

This chain connects TRBV5-1 to TRBJ2-1, with D unclear. The CDR3 is 16 amino acids. Germline V gene sequence: CDR1 SGHRS, CDR2 YFSETQ. V was cut by 2 bases and J by 0 bases, with 12 bases left in between. The CDR3 DNA reads TGCGCCAGCAGCTTAAGTGAAAGTAGCTCCTACAATGAGCAGTTCTTC. This translates into CASSLSESSSYNEQFF.

This sequence joins TRBV9 and TRBJ2-1; D is perhaps TRBD1 (5 bases). This CDR3 is 19 amino acids long. V lost 0 bases and J lost 4, with 23 bases in between. Germline CDR1 and CDR2: SGDLS and YYNGEE. CDR3 DNA: TGTGCCAGCAGCGTAGGCGAAGGGCCGCAGGGTTCAATTTACAATGAGCAGTTCTTC. This encodes CASSVGEGPQGSIYNEQFF.

This chain connects TRBV5-1 to TRBJ2-5; 10 bases align to TRBD2. The CDR3 extends over 16 amino acids. CDR1 is SGHRS, CDR2 YFSETQ, per germline. The V gene end was trimmed by 6 bases and the J gene end by 5 bases; junction bases not matched to a gene: 13. This CDR3 reads CASNFNALAGEETQYF. The CDR3, as DNA: TGCGCCAGCAACTTTAACGCCCTAGCGGGAGAGGAGACCCAGTACTTC.

This clone was seen more than once but under ten times. V usage is TRBV6-1 and J usage is TRBJ2-7, with 12 bases aligning to TRBD2. The J segment lost 1 base and the V segment lost 7 bases, leaving 5 bases of the junction unmatched. CDR1 and CDR2 (germline): MNHNS, SASEGT. This CDR3 is built from 15 residues. DNA of the CDR3: TGTGCCAGCATTACGACTAGCGGGGGTTCCTACGAGCAGTACTTC. Its protein is CASITTSGGSYEQYF.

This rearrangement joins TRBV9 to TRBJ2-6; TRBD1 matches at 7 bases. Germline lookup yields CDR1 SGDLS and CDR2 YYNGEE. The CDR3 is 18 amino acids. V gave up 0 bases and J gave up 3 bases; unmatched junction bases: 9. Here the CDR3 DNA reads TGTGCCAGCAGCGTAGAGAGGGGGCGTTCAGATGGGGCCAACGTCCTGACTTTC. Amino acid sequence: CASSVERGRSDGANVLTF.

The V and J genes are TRBV5-4 and TRBJ1-1; TRBD1 might be the D (6 bases). The CDR3 consists of 16 residues. Germline CDR1 reads SGHNT; CDR2 reads YYREEE (reference sequence). The V and J ends lost 4 bases and 2 bases respectively, with 18 bases between them. CDR3: CASSQDADSTNTEAFF. The DNA for the CDR3 is TGTGCCAGCAGCCAAGACGCGGACAGCACCAACACTGAAGCTTTCTTT.

The gene calls are TRBV10-1 and TRBJ2-7; 9 bases agree with TRBD1. The CDR3 has 14 residues. Germline V gene data show CDR1 as WNHNN and CDR2 as SYGVQD (reference sequence). After removal of 4 bases from V and 4 bases from J, the junction contained 5 bases not matched to a gene. CDR3 loop: CASSVDRGTYEQYF. For the CDR3, the DNA is TGCGCCAGCAGTGTAGACAGGGGGACGTACGAGCAGTACTTC.

The chain carries TRBV25-1 and TRBJ2-2, with unresolved D. V was clipped by 2 bases and J by 8 bases, with 9 bases between them. Per germline, CDR1 MGHDK and CDR2 SYGVNS. CDR3 length: 13 residues. CDR3 loop: CASSEQMRGELFF. In DNA, the CDR3 is TGTGCCAGCAGTGAACAAATGAGAGGGGAGCTGTTTTTT.

This chain uses TRBV19 with TRBJ2-7; tentatively, D is TRBD1 (5 bases). There are 15 residues in the CDR3. The germline V and J ends were trimmed by 2 bases and 0 bases, with 11 bases remaining between them. Germline V gene sequence: CDR1 LNHDA, CDR2 SQIVND (reference sequence). CDR3 protein: CASSIFGHSSYEQYF. The DNA of the CDR3 is TGTGCCAGTAGTATATTCGGACACAGCTCCTACGAGCAGTACTTC. The variable domain in full, completed from reference TRBV19 and TRBJ2-7, reads DGGITQSPKYLFRKEGQNVTLSCEQNLNHDAMYWYRQDPGQGLRLIYYSQIVNDFQKGDIAEGYSVSREKKESFPLTVTSAQKNPTAFYLCASSIFGHSSYEQYFGPGTRLTVT.